This entry lists 30 T cell receptor beta chains sequenced from one sample in a study of cytomegalovirus exposure and HLA in healthy donors. PCR was performed using 60 Vbeta and 13 Jbeta primers. The data were produced by immunoSEQ multiplex PCR, yet TCRdb's version contains in-frame clones alone and is incomplete. The sample yields some 200,000 clones, 75% to 85% seen once. Sequences were obtained from PBMCs. These receptors came from a boy under 18 in good health and CMV-seronegative.

This chain uses TRBV5-4 with TRBJ1-1; D ambiguous. CDR3 length: 16 residues. Germline lookup yields CDR1 SGHNT and CDR2 YYREEE (reference sequence). The V and J ends lost 4 bases and 0 bases respectively, with 16 bases between them. The CDR3 here is CASSREHGNLNTEAFF. The CDR3 bases are TGTGCCAGCAGCCGGGAGCACGGCAACTTGAACACTGAAGCTTTCTTT.

The gene calls are TRBV29-1 and TRBJ1-1; D is unclear. The CDR3 contains 13 residues. V gave up 4 bases and J gave up 0 bases, with 9 bases separating them. Germline V gives CDR1 SQVTM, CDR2 ANQGSEA. In nucleotides, the CDR3 is TGCAGCGTTGGTACACTAATGAACACTGAAGCTTTCTTT. Its protein is CSVGTLMNTEAFF.

In the case of this clone: Different DNA sequences within this sample yield the same CDR3. The chain employs TRBV9 and TRBJ2-7, with D maybe TRBD2 (6 bases). Per the germline V gene, CDR1 is SGDLS and CDR2 is YYNGEE. CDR3 length: 14 amino acids. V gave up 4 bases and J gave up 2 bases, with 13 bases separating them. CDR3 bases: TGTGCCAGCAGCCCGCGGGACCGAACCTACGAGCAGTACTTC. Translated, it gives CASSPRDRTYEQYF.

The DNA for the CDR3 is TGTGCCAGCAGCCCCAGGACTAGCGGGAGTTTGTTGGTTGGGCGCGGTCGCGAGCAGTACTTC. Amino acid sequence: CASSPRTSGSLLVGRGREQYF. The chain uses TRBV7-6 and TRBJ2-7; TRBD2 aligns across 13 bases. The CDR3 runs to 21 residues. Germline CDR1 is SGHVS and CDR2 is FNYEAQ. V shed 5 bases, J shed 6 bases, and the junction held 25 bases outside the gene matches.

This clone was detected once. This chain joins TRBV7-8 and TRBJ2-5, with 8 bases fitting TRBD2. The J call may be faulty, since TRBJ2-7 better matches the DNA end. The germline CDR1 and CDR2 sequences are SGHVS and FQNEAQ. CDR3 length: 15 amino acids. DNA of the CDR3: TGTGCCAGCAGCCGCGGGACTAGAACATCCTACGAGCAGTACTTC. It yields the protein CASSRGTRTSYEQYF.

The chain carries TRBV7-2 and TRBJ1-2; TRBD1 is a possible D gene (5 bases). Germline V lookup: CDR1 SGHTA, CDR2 FQGNSA. The V end was cut by 5 bases, the J end by 3 bases, with 10 bases between. The CDR3 has 13 amino acids. CDR3 sequence: CASSRGTDYGYTF. For the CDR3, the DNA is TGTGCCAGCAGCCGCGGGACTGACTATGGCTACACCTTC. Filled out from reference TRBV7-2 and TRBJ1-2, the complete variable domain reads GAGVSQSPSNKVTEKGKDVELRCDPISGHTALYWYRQSLGQGLEFLIYFQGNSAPDKSGLPSDRFSAERTGGSVSTLTIQRTQQEDSAVYLCASSRGTDYGYTFGSGTRLTVV.

The chain has TRBV27 and TRBJ1-1; no definite D call. CDR3 length: 14 amino acids. The V end was cut by 3 bases, the J end by 3 bases, with 11 bases between. CDR1 and CDR2 from the germline V gene are MNHEY and SMNVEV (reference sequence). This chain's CDR3 is CASSLSGKYTEAFF. The CDR3 bases are TGTGCCAGCAGTTTGTCGGGGAAGTACACTGAAGCTTTCTTT.

The chain combines TRBV12-5 with TRBJ2-3; 9 nucleotides match TRBD2. J gave up 5 bases and V 7 bases, and 10 bases lay outside the gene matches. From germline, CDR1 is LGHNT and CDR2 FRNRAP. The CDR3 totals 15 residues. CDR3 amino acids: CASALVRGGGDTQYF. CDR3 bases: TGTGCTAGTGCCCTCGTCCGCGGGGGGGGAGATACGCAGTATTTT.

This chain connects TRBV27 to TRBJ2-4, with TRBD2 as a possible D gene (6 bases). Germline CDR1 is MNHEY and CDR2 is SMNVEV (reference sequence). V shed 5 bases and J shed 3 bases, with 20 bases lying between them. The CDR3 is 17 amino acids. The CDR3 loop is CASSEFRGSSGKNIQYF. CDR3 coding DNA: TGTGCCAGCAGTGAGTTCCGGGGGTCAAGCGGCAAAAACATTCAGTACTTC.

The chain is built from TRBV19 and TRBJ2-1; 10 bases are a match to TRBD1. This CDR3 comprises 17 residues. J gave up 4 bases and V 1 base, and 7 bases lay outside the gene matches. The germline V gene has CDR1 LNHDA and CDR2 SQIVND (reference sequence). The CDR3 sequence is CASSIGGTGDLYNEQFF. Written as DNA, the CDR3 is TGTGCCAGTAGTATAGGCGGGACAGGGGACCTATACAATGAGCAGTTCTTC.

This clone appeared a few times. This chain links TRBV5-6 with TRBJ2-1, with a possible D match to TRBD2 (6 bases). With 4 bases removed from V and 4 bases from J, the gap between germline ends came to 12 bases. Per the germline V gene, CDR1 is SGHDT and CDR2 is YYEEEE. This CDR3 contains 14 residues. The CDR3 protein is CASSRSGRYNEQFF. The CDR3, as DNA: TGTGCCAGCAGCCGGTCCGGGAGATACAATGAGCAGTTCTTC.

In this sample, this clone turned up once. The J gene is TRBJ1-2, the V gene TRBV29-1; TRBD1 matches 8 bases. Germline V gene data show CDR1 as SQVTM and CDR2 as ANQGSEA. The CDR3 has 14 residues. The J segment lost 6 bases and the V segment lost 5 bases, leaving 11 bases of the junction unmatched. The CDR3 here is CSVFRGRGRDGYTF. The CDR3 coding sequence is TGCAGCGTTTTCAGGGGGCGAGGACGGGATGGCTACACCTTC.

The genes are TRBV27 and TRBJ2-1; 9 positions agree with TRBD2. The CDR3 runs to 16 residues. J lost 2 bases, V lost 5 bases, and 7 bases had no gene match. Germline CDR1 MNHEY, CDR2 SMNVEV (reference sequence). The CDR3 region has the DNA TGTGCCAGCAGTAGTATAGCGGGAGCGGCCTACAATGAGCAGTTCTTC. This sequence encodes CASSSIAGAAYNEQFF.

The chain uses TRBV11-2 and TRBJ1-1; 7 bases line up with TRBD1. Germline values: CDR1 SGHAT, CDR2 FQNNGV. V gave up 4 bases and J gave up 0 bases; unmatched junction bases: 2. This CDR3 comprises 14 residues. CDR3 DNA sequence: TGTGCCAGCAGCTCGGGACAGATGAACACTGAAGCTTTCTTT. It is translated as CASSSGQMNTEAFF.

The chain has TRBV27 and TRBJ2-5; D might be TRBD2 (5 bases). The CDR3 is 15 residues long. CDR1 and CDR2 from the germline V gene are MNHEY and SMNVEV (reference sequence). Trimming stripped 1 base from V and 4 bases from J, with 13 bases between. DNA for the CDR3: TGTGCCAGCAGTTTATTGGGCAGACTACGAGAGACCCAGTACTTC. Translation gives CASSLLGRLRETQYF.

This clone was seen only a few times. The CDR3 DNA follows: TGTGCCAGCAGCTTAGCTGGACAGGGCTCCGGGCAGTTCTTC. Its translation: CASSLAGQGSGQFF. The chain recombines TRBV7-8 with TRBJ2-1, with 8 bases matching TRBD1. V shed 0 bases, J shed 12 bases, and the junction held 7 bases outside the gene matches. The CDR3 length is 14 residues. Germline V gene data show CDR1 as SGHVS and CDR2 as FQNEAQ. The full variable domain, its missing parts supplied by reference TRBV7-8 and TRBJ2-1, is GAGVSQSPRYKVAKRGQDVALRCDPISGHVSLFWYQQALGQGPEFLTYFQNEAQLDKSGLPSDRFFAERPEGSVSTLKIQRTQQEDSAVYLCASSLAGQGSGQFFGPGTRLTVL.

The V call is TRBV5-4, the J call TRBJ1-5; possible D gene TRBD1, 6 bases. The V end was cut by 3 bases, the J end by 0 bases, with 7 bases between. This CDR3 contains 14 residues. Germline CDR1 is SGHNT and CDR2 is YYREEE (reference sequence). The CDR3 is CASSSTGSNQPQHF. The CDR3 bases are TGTGCCAGCAGCTCGACAGGTAGCAATCAGCCCCAGCATTTT. Using reference TRBV5-4 and TRBJ1-5 for the parts outside the CDR3, the full variable domain is ETGVTQSPTHLIKTRGQQVTLRCSSQSGHNTVSWYQQALGQGPQFIFQYYREEENGRGNFPPRFSGLQFPNYSSELNVNALELDDSALYLCASSSTGSNQPQHFGDGTRLSIL.

V usage is TRBV9 and J usage is TRBJ2-2; 8 nucleotides agree with TRBD1. The CDR3 runs to 17 residues. V dropped 4 bases and J dropped 2; count of bases not matched to a gene: 10. Germline V gene sequence: CDR1 SGDLS, CDR2 YYNGEE. The CDR3 reads CASSPLQGAPNTGELFF. The CDR3 DNA is TGTGCCAGCAGCCCGCTCCAGGGGGCGCCTAACACCGGGGAGCTGTTTTTT.

The gene calls are TRBV19 and TRBJ1-1, with 9 nucleotides matching TRBD1. CDR1 LNHDA and CDR2 SQIVND come from the germline V gene (reference sequence). The ends lost 3 bases at V and 5 bases at J; junction bases unmatched: 16. The CDR3 sequence is 18 residues long. The CDR3 spells CASSMSLTGGNRITEAFF. The CDR3 bases are TGTGCCAGTAGTATGAGTTTGACAGGGGGTAATAGAATAACTGAAGCTTTCTTT.

The rearrangement joins TRBV9 to TRBJ1-4; the D gene is possibly TRBD1 (6 bases). This CDR3 spans 14 amino acids. Germline assignment: CDR1 SGDLS and CDR2 YYNGEE. The V end was cut by 4 bases, the J end by 7 bases, with 14 bases between. DNA for the CDR3: TGTGCCAGCAGCCCCAGACAGGCGGGTGAAAAACTGTTTTTT. Its translation: CASSPRQAGEKLFF.

There are a few counts of this clone. The chain employs TRBV10-3 and TRBJ1-4; tentatively, D is TRBD1 (5 bases). This CDR3 comprises 16 residues. The germline V gene encodes CDR1 ENHRY and CDR2 SYGVKD. V was trimmed by 3 bases and J by 0 bases, leaving 11 bases between them. The CDR3: CAISDDAGATNEKLFF. CDR3 DNA: TGTGCCATCAGTGATGACGCGGGGGCAACTAATGAAAAACTGTTTTTT.

J is TRBJ1-5 and V is TRBV19; 12 nucleotides agree with TRBD1. This CDR3 has 20 amino acids. CDR1 LNHDA and CDR2 SQIVND come from the germline V gene (reference sequence). Losses at the gene ends were 5 bases for V and 2 bases for J; bases not matched to a gene: 16. CDR3 loop: CASSSTPGTGGPRGNQPQHF. The CDR3 DNA sequence: TGTGCCAGTAGTTCGACACCTGGGACAGGGGGCCCAAGGGGCAATCAGCCCCAGCATTTT.

V is TRBV4-1 and J is TRBJ2-2; D uncertain. The CDR3 totals 16 residues. Trimming took off 1 base at V and 2 bases at J, with 11 bases between the two ends. Looked up from germline, CDR1 is MGHRA and CDR2 is YSYEKL. The DNA for the CDR3 is TGCGCCAGCAGCCAAGTCCGGGTCTACAACACCGGGGAGCTGTTTTTT. Residues: CASSQVRVYNTGELFF.

The chain joins TRBV30 to TRBJ1-1; D gene unclear. The CDR3 loop spans 14 amino acids. Per germline, CDR1 GTSNPN and CDR2 SVGIG (reference sequence). Trimming left V 3 bases short and J 1 base short, with 12 bases between. CDR3 nucleotide sequence: TGTGCCTGGAGGACGGGAAGGAGGAACACTGAAGCTTTCTTT. Translating gives CAWRTGRRNTEAFF.

This chain uses TRBV4-1 with TRBJ1-1; D ambiguous. Trimming took off 1 base at V and 0 bases at J, with 12 bases between the two ends. This CDR3 is 16 amino acids long. Germline V gives CDR1 MGHRA, CDR2 YSYEKL. Written as DNA, the CDR3 is TGCGCCAGCAGCCAAGTGGTTTGGCAGGTGAACACTGAAGCTTTCTTT. It translates to CASSQVVWQVNTEAFF.

The chain uses TRBV6-4 and TRBJ2-1; TRBD2 agrees at 10 bases. With 4 bases clipped from V and 12 bases from J, the junction kept 6 bases outside the gene matches. The germline gives CDR1 MRHNA, CDR2 SNTAGT. This CDR3 comprises 13 residues. This CDR3 is CASSALAGAGQFF. In DNA form, the CDR3 reads TGTGCCAGCAGTGCGCTAGCGGGGGCCGGGCAGTTCTTC.

This sequence joins TRBV7-6 and TRBJ2-7; D may be TRBD2 (6 bases). The CDR3 sequence is 12 residues long. V dropped 5 bases and J dropped 6 bases, with 11 bases sitting between them. CDR1 and CDR2 (germline): SGHVS, FNYEAQ. CDR3 nucleotides: TGTGCCAGCAGCCCGGGTAGCGGCGAGCAGTACTTC. This sequence encodes CASSPGSGEQYF.

The rearrangement links TRBV2 to TRBJ2-5; TRBD2 matches at 7 bases. The CDR3 spans 13 residues. The V gene's germline CDR1 is SNHLY and CDR2 FYNNEI. J was trimmed by 6 bases and V by 8 bases; bases with no gene match: 9. The CDR3 DNA reads as TGTGCCAGCGGGGGGACTACCGCGAAGACCCAGTACTTC. This translates into CASGGTTAKTQYF.

The genes are TRBV19 and TRBJ1-5; tentatively, D is TRBD1 (5 bases). V lost 3 bases to trimming and J lost 8 bases, with 14 bases between them. Germline assignment: CDR1 LNHDA and CDR2 SQIVND (reference sequence). The CDR3 has 14 residues. The CDR3 loop reads CASSIGPGGEPQHF. The CDR3 DNA is TGTGCCAGTAGTATTGGGCCGGGGGGGGAGCCCCAGCATTTT.

This clone was picked up a small number of times. Other DNA sequences in the same sample also yield this CDR3. The rearrangement links TRBV30 to TRBJ1-1, with 8 bases that match TRBD1. The germline V gene has CDR1 GTSNPN and CDR2 SVGIG (reference sequence). Trimming at V came to 4 bases and at J to 2 bases, leaving 3 bases not matched to a gene. The length of the CDR3 is 13 residues. CDR3 in DNA: TGTGCCTGGACCCAGGGGGCCAACACTGAAGCTTTCTTT. Amino acids: CAWTQGANTEAFF.